These 9 T cell receptor beta chains came from one sample sequenced in a study of CD8 T cells in ankylosing spondylitis. TCRdb used MiXCR to reprocess the 5' RACE reads, holding one entry per CDR3 protein. The sample has about 300,000 distinct CDR3 sequences; around 10% are singletons. Input material: blood, either unsorted or a sorted T cell fraction (not recorded which). Source of these receptors: a female donor with ankylosing spondylitis or in good health (not recorded which).

The chain is built from TRBV7-2 and TRBJ2-3; possible D gene TRBD2, 6 bases. V lost 5 bases and J 6 bases, leaving 21 bases between the germline ends. CDR1 is SGHTA and CDR2 is FQGNSA in the germline V gene. The CDR3 is made up of 16 amino acids. The CDR3 spells CASSPRTRGGGDTQYF. As DNA, the CDR3 is TGTGCCAGCAGCCCTCGGACCCGAGGTGGGGGGGATACGCAGTATTTT.

This clonotype came up a few times. V is TRBV20-1 and J is TRBJ2-2, with D perhaps matching TRBD1 (5 bases). CDR3 length equals 15 residues. The V gene lost 2 bases and the J gene lost 4 bases, with 14 bases spanning the gap. The germline gives CDR1 DFQATT, CDR2 SNEGSKA (reference sequence). In DNA, the CDR3 is TGCAGTGCTAGACCCAGCAGGGTACGCACCGGGGAGCTGTTTTTT. The encoded protein is CSARPSRVRTGELFF.

This clonotype came up many times. This chain connects TRBV11-2 to TRBJ2-7, with D hard to call. Germline V gives CDR1 SGHAT, CDR2 FQNNGV. Trimming stripped 1 base from V and 3 bases from J, with 4 bases between. There are 12 residues in the CDR3. CDR3 protein: CASSLADYEQYF. The DNA of the CDR3 is TGTGCCAGCAGCTTAGCAGACTACGAGCAGTACTTC.

The chain carries TRBV20-1 and TRBJ2-1, with 7 bases aligning to TRBD2. Germline CDR1 is DFQATT and CDR2 is SNEGSKA (reference sequence). V lost 7 bases to trimming and J lost 8 bases; unmatched junction nucleotides: 8. The CDR3 runs 12 residues. DNA for the CDR3: TGCAGTGTTAGGGCGGGGGTCGATGAGCAGTTCTTC. This translates into CSVRAGVDEQFF.

This clonotype occurred once. This chain connects TRBV5-1 to TRBJ2-1; 8 nucleotides line up with TRBD2. V lost 4 bases to trimming and J lost 7 bases; unmatched junction nucleotides: 7. This CDR3 has 14 residues. Germline V gene lookup returns CDR1 SGHRS and CDR2 YFSETQ. The CDR3 DNA is TGCGCCAGCAGCCCGGGGGGGGTGTGGAATGAGCAGTTCTTC. It specifies CASSPGGVWNEQFF.

In this sample, this clonotype turned up many times. This chain joins TRBV4-2 and TRBJ1-3; D may be TRBD1 (5 bases). The germline CDR1 and CDR2 sequences are LGHNA and YNFKEQ. The ends were cut back, 2 bases at V and 0 bases at J, with 11 bases in the middle. The CDR3 runs 16 residues. The CDR3 reads CASSQISGGSGNTIYF. For the CDR3, the DNA is TGTGCCAGCAGCCAAATTTCGGGGGGCTCTGGAAACACCATATATTTT.

This chain connects TRBV6-6 to TRBJ1-5; tentatively, D is TRBD1 (5 bases). Looked up from germline, CDR1 is MNHNY and CDR2 is SVGAGI (reference sequence). The ends were cut back, 2 bases at V and 9 bases at J, with 11 bases in the middle. The length of the CDR3 is 13 residues. CDR3 sequence reads: CASSYGGERPQHF. The CDR3 bases are TGTGCCAGCAGTTACGGGGGGGAACGGCCCCAGCATTTT.

This clonotype was observed many times. The chain employs TRBV27 and TRBJ1-5; no clear D. The germline gives CDR1 MNHEY, CDR2 SMNVEV (reference sequence). The CDR3 totals 14 residues. V dropped 8 bases and J dropped 2 bases, with 13 bases sitting between them. CDR3 in amino acids: CASSPLGGNQPQHF. The DNA for the CDR3 is TGTGCCAGCTCACCCCTCGGGGGCAATCAGCCCCAGCATTTT.

Many counts were recorded for this clonotype. The chain joins TRBV5-1 to TRBJ1-5, with D perhaps matching TRBD1 (6 bases). V gave up 4 bases and J gave up 4 bases, with 15 bases separating them. Germline V CDR1 and CDR2: SGHRS, YFSETQ. This CDR3 spans 15 amino acids. The CDR3 loop is CASSPGGGPNQPQHF. CDR3 coding DNA: TGCGCCAGCAGCCCCGGGGGCGGGCCAAATCAGCCCCAGCATTTT.